A selection of T cell receptor beta chains follows, all from one sample in a study of blood T cells in healthy people across ages. TCRdb reanalysed the 5' RACE reads using MiXCR and keeps one entry per CDR3 protein. This sample yields 650,000 to 950,000 distinct CDR3 sequences, of which 40% to 50% are seen a single time; about a fifth belongs to the top ten. The specimen was blood. The origin of the receptors is a man aged 55 to 70 in good health. Each CDR3 is given without its conserved first and last residue. The order of the fields is V gene, CDR3 protein.

TRBV6-1,ASSQVVGGAYNEQF
TRBV10-3,AIGGSSYEQY
TRBV12-3/TRBV12-4,ASSPNQDTQY
TRBV29-1,SVESQGDTRRETQY
TRBV27,ASSLVGGEISSYNEQY
TRBV12-3/TRBV12-4,ASSFGGEDQPQH
TRBV29-1,SVIDGTDTQY
TRBV5-1,ASSLSPGYEQY
TRBV5-1,ASSLAPTGTSVEKLF
TRBV7-2,ASSFKQGFKGGYT
TRBV7-2,ASSRGLASETQY
TRBV20-1,SATGQGIGNQPQH
TRBV12-3/TRBV12-4,ASSTRTGGSETQY
TRBV5-1,ASSLVPPNGQGRYSPLH
TRBV6-1,ASSPDRVKNQPQH
TRBV5-6,ASSWGTGNNEQF
TRBV7-2,ASSLYRDEQY
TRBV20-1,SARTGQGNNSPLH
TRBV9,ASSDAGGPADTQY
TRBV6-1,ATNSGRDTQY
TRBV7-2,ASSTVGTSGGRETQY
TRBV9,ASSDDHNEQF
TRBV20-1,SAPALAGGHEQY